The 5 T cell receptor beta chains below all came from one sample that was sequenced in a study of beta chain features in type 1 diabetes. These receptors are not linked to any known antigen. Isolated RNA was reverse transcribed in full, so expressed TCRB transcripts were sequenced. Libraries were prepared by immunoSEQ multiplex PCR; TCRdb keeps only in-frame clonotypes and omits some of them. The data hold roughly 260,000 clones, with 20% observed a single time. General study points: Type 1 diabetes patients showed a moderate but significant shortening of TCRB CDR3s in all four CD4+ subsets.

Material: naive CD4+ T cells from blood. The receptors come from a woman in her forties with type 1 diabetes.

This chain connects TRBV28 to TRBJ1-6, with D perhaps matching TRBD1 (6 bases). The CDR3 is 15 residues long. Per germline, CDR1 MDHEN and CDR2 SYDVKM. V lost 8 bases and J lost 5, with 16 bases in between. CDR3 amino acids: CASHTGGQNNSPLHF. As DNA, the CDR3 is TGTGCCAGCCACACGGGGGGGCAAAATAATTCACCCCTCCACTTT. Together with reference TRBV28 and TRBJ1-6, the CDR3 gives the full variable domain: DVKVTQSSRYLVKRTGEKVFLECVQDMDHENMFWYRQDPGLGLRLIYFSYDVKMKEKGDIPEGYSVSREKKERFSLILESASTNQTSMYLCASHTGGQNNSPLHFGNGTRLTVT.

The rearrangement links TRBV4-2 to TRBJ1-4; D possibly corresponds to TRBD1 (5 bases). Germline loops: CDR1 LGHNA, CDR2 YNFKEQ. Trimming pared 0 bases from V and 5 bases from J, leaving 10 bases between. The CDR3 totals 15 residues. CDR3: CASSQESGSNEKLFF. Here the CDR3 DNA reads TGTGCCAGCAGCCAAGAATCAGGGTCCAATGAAAAACTGTTTTTT.

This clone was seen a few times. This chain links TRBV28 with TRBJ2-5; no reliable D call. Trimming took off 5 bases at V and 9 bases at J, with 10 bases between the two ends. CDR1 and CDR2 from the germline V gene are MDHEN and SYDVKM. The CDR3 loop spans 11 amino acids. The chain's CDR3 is CASSTEFAQYF. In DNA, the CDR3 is TGTGCCAGCAGTACAGAGTTCGCCCAGTACTTC.

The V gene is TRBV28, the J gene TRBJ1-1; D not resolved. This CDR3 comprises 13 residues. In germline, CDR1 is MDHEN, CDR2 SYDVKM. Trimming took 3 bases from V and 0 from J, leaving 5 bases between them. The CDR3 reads CASSFPLNTEAFF. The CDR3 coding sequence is TGTGCCAGCAGTTTTCCTCTGAACACTGAAGCTTTCTTT. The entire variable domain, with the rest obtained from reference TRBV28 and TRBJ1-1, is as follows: DVKVTQSSRYLVKRTGEKVFLECVQDMDHENMFWYRQDPGLGLRLIYFSYDVKMKEKGDIPEGYSVSREKKERFSLILESASTNQTSMYLCASSFPLNTEAFFGQGTRLTVV.

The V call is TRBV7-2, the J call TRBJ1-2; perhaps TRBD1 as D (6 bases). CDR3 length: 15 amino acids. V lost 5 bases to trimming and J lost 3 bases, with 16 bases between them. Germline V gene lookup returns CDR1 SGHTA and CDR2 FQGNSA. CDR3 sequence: CASSPRPGAHYGYTF. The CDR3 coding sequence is TGTGCCAGCAGCCCAAGGCCAGGGGCGCACTATGGCTACACCTTC.